Given below is one T cell receptor beta chain in context. Its cognate antigen is unknown. Through template switching, a universal primer site was introduced, and the cDNA contained unique molecular identifiers. One entry per CDR3 protein results from TCRdb running MiXCR on the 5' RACE reads. The table lists fewer than 500,000 distinct CDR3 sequences, roughly an eighth of them singletons, with approximately 0.9% in the top ten. The record originates from a study of identical twins. Study-level points and caveats: Memory repertoires showed no such pattern, whereas abundant cord blood beta clonotypes carried fewer insertions. Researchers reported weaker excess twin sharing in beta out-of-frame sequences.

The CDR3 loop spans 17 amino acids. Germline V gene lookup returns CDR1 SGHVS and CDR2 FNYEAQ. Trimming stripped 5 bases from V and 5 bases from J, with 21 bases between. These data were also reused for a study on yellow fever vaccine responses in identical twins. That study reports: Twins' T cell vaccine responses reportedly looked partly convergent, partly personalized.

The specimen sequenced was CD4+ T cells sorted from blood. The rearrangement uses TRBV7-6 and TRBJ2-2; possible D gene TRBD1, 9 bases. The TCR comes from a woman in her late teens or twenties in good health. As DNA, the CDR3 is TGTGCCAGCAGCCCTCGGGGGGGACAGGGAAAGACCGGGGAGCTGTTTTTT. This sequence encodes CASSPRGGQGKTGELFF.